The 31 T cell receptor beta chains below all came from one sample that was sequenced in a study of blood T cell repertoires in COVID-19. The data were produced by immunoSEQ multiplex PCR, yet TCRdb's version contains in-frame clones alone and is incomplete. This table holds about 100,000 clones, around 85% found once. The sequenced sample was PBMCs or T cells enriched from blood (not recorded which). Every receptor here comes from a woman in her forties or fifties who had recovered from COVID-19.

The CDR3 coding sequence is TGTGCCAGCAGTTTATTCCCCAGCGGACAGTACTTC. Its translation: CASSLFPSGQYF. This chain uses TRBV28 with TRBJ2-7; possibly TRBD2 for D (5 bases). Germline CDR1 reads MDHEN; CDR2 reads SYDVKM. V was cut by 1 base and J by 10 bases, with 11 bases left in between. CDR3 length: 12 amino acids.

The chain uses TRBV18 and TRBJ1-1, with 8 bases that match TRBD1. The V segment lost 4 bases and the J segment 1 base; nucleotides outside the gene matches: 2. There are 14 residues in the CDR3. Germline values: CDR1 KGHSH, CDR2 LQKENI. This CDR3 reads CASSQGTGNTEAFF. The CDR3 nucleotides are TGTGCCAGCTCACAAGGGACAGGGAACACTGAAGCTTTCTTT.

The rearrangement joins TRBV6-1 to TRBJ1-1, with D perhaps matching TRBD1 (6 bases). Trimming took off 1 base at V and 7 bases at J, with 16 bases between the two ends. The CDR3 is 15 amino acids. Germline CDR1 reads MNHNS; CDR2 reads SASEGT. CDR3 coding DNA: TGTGCCAGCAGTGAAGGGGGAGCAGGGGCCAATGAAGCTTTCTTT. This encodes CASSEGGAGANEAFF.

The gene calls are TRBV12-3 or TRBV12-4 and TRBJ2-2; D is undetermined. The CDR3 spans 13 residues. Trimming pared 8 bases from V and 1 base from J, leaving 8 bases between. Written as DNA, the CDR3 is TGTGCCAGCGGTACTCTGAACACCGGGGAGCTGTTTTTT. It is translated as CASGTLNTGELFF.

CDR3 sequence: CASSLVVQGAYEQYF. The CDR3 coding sequence is TGTGCCAGCAGCTTAGTGGTGCAGGGGGCGTACGAGCAGTACTTC. The V gene is TRBV7-2, the J gene TRBJ2-7; 8 positions agree with TRBD1. Germline V gives CDR1 SGHTA, CDR2 FQGNSA. This CDR3 comprises 15 residues. With 1 base clipped from V and 4 bases from J, the junction kept 6 bases outside the gene matches.

A note on this clone: The identical CDR3 is also encoded by other nucleotide sequences in the sample. The chain joins TRBV28 to TRBJ1-5; D may be TRBD1 (5 bases). Germline assignment: CDR1 MDHEN and CDR2 SYDVKM. Trimming shortened V by 9 bases and J by 6 bases, and 12 bases separated the two germline ends. The CDR3 contains 12 residues. CDR3 DNA: TGTGCCAGTCGCACGGGGGGTCAGCCCCAGCATTTT. This gives the protein CASRTGGQPQHF.

This chain uses TRBV9 with TRBJ2-7; 10 bases fit TRBD2. V lost 2 bases and J lost 5; bases outside the gene matches: 10. Per germline, CDR1 SGDLS and CDR2 YYNGEE. This CDR3 spans 16 amino acids. CDR3 amino acids: CASSVSSSGSYHEQYF. CDR3 in DNA: TGTGCCAGCAGCGTCTCCTCTAGCGGGAGTTACCACGAGCAGTACTTC.

This sequence joins TRBV7-6 and TRBJ2-1, with D perhaps TRBD1 (5 bases). V was trimmed by 5 bases and J by 0 bases, leaving 14 bases between them. This CDR3 region has 16 residues. The germline V gene encodes CDR1 SGHVS and CDR2 FNYEAQ. DNA for the CDR3: TGTGCCAGCAGCCCTATCAGGGCTCCCTCCTACAATGAGCAGTTCTTC. It yields the protein CASSPIRAPSYNEQFF.

This chain links TRBV3-1 (or the pseudogene TRBV3-2) with TRBJ2-5; 10 bases are a match to TRBD2. V lost 8 bases and J lost 4; bases outside the gene matches: 7. The CDR3 totals 14 residues. The germline CDR1 and CDR2 sequences are LGHDT and YNNKEL (reference sequence). The CDR3 here is CASGASGSGETQYF. The CDR3 DNA reads as TGTGCCAGCGGGGCTAGCGGGAGTGGAGAGACCCAGTACTTC.

The V and J genes are TRBV7-2 and TRBJ2-7; 8 bases are shared with TRBD1. Germline V gives CDR1 SGHTA, CDR2 FQGNSA. V gave up 5 bases and J gave up 3 bases; unmatched junction bases: 9. The CDR3 is 15 amino acids. The CDR3 loop reads CASSIVTGAGYEQYF. DNA of the CDR3: TGTGCCAGCAGCATAGTGACAGGGGCGGGCTACGAGCAGTACTTC.

V and J are TRBV24-1 and TRBJ2-5, with TRBD2 matching over 8 bases. Germline V gives CDR1 KGHDR, CDR2 SFDVKD. J lost 4 bases, V lost 4 bases, and 7 bases had no gene match. The CDR3 spans 15 residues. The CDR3 bases are TGTGCCACCAGTGACGGGACTAGATTGCGAGAGACCCAGTACTTC. Translating gives CATSDGTRLRETQYF.

The genes are TRBV14 and TRBJ1-1; D unresolved. The CDR3 spans 15 residues. CDR1 and CDR2 from the germline V gene are SGHDN and FVKESK. The ends were cut back, 4 bases at V and 4 bases at J, with 16 bases in the middle. CDR3 region: CASSPLAGKGTEAFF. CDR3 DNA: TGTGCCAGCAGCCCCCTCGCGGGGAAAGGCACTGAAGCTTTCTTT.

The chain couples TRBV6-5 to TRBJ1-1, with no clear D. This CDR3 is built from 13 residues. Trimming took off 5 bases at V and 5 bases at J, with 12 bases between the two ends. The germline V gene encodes CDR1 MNHEY and CDR2 SVGAGI. The CDR3 loop is CASSRRGETEAFF. CDR3 nucleotides: TGTGCCAGCAGTAGGCGGGGAGAGACTGAAGCTTTCTTT.

This chain uses TRBV28 with TRBJ2-1, with 7 bases matching TRBD2. J lost 0 bases, V lost 4 bases, and 6 bases had no gene match. CDR3 length: 16 amino acids. Germline V lookup: CDR1 MDHEN, CDR2 SYDVKM. The CDR3 loop is CASSSFVAGSYNEQFF. The CDR3 DNA is TGTGCCAGCAGTTCCTTCGTAGCGGGCTCCTACAATGAGCAGTTCTTC.

V usage is TRBV19 and J usage is TRBJ2-7; 7 bases are shared with TRBD1. V gave up 2 bases and J gave up 5 bases; unmatched junction bases: 6. This CDR3 spans 14 amino acids. Germline CDR1 is LNHDA and CDR2 is SQIVND (reference sequence). The CDR3 bases are TGTGCCAGTAGTATAAACAGGGGTGGGCACGAGCAGTACTTC. Translation: CASSINRGGHEQYF.

This chain uses TRBV6-5 with TRBJ2-7, with TRBD1 identical over 10 bases. With V trimmed by 5 bases and J by 0 bases, 4 bases remained unmatched. This CDR3 has 15 residues. Germline V lookup: CDR1 MNHEY, CDR2 SVGAGI. CDR3 DNA sequence: TGTGCCAGCAGTCCCCGGGACAGGGGCTCCTACGAGCAGTACTTC. Amino acid sequence: CASSPRDRGSYEQYF.

J is TRBJ1-5 and V is TRBV15; D possibly corresponds to TRBD1 (5 bases). Trimming took 5 bases from V and 5 from J, leaving 7 bases between them. Germline CDR1 is LNHNV and CDR2 is YYDKDF (reference sequence). This CDR3 is 12 amino acids long. The CDR3 spells CATSGQDQPQHF. DNA for the CDR3: TGTGCCACCAGCGGACAAGATCAGCCCCAGCATTTT.

J is TRBJ2-3 and V is TRBV1; the D segment call TRBD1 is taken from the table without a DNA check. TRBV1 is a pseudogene. The CDR3 is 15 amino acids. This chain's CDR3 is CTSSQGTGWPDTQYF. The CDR3 coding sequence is TGCACCAGCAGCCAAGGCACAGGGTGGCCAGATACGCAGTATTTT.

V and J are TRBV5-3 and TRBJ1-3, with a weak D call TRBD1 (6 bases). TRBV5-3 is marked as an open reading frame, function uncertain. The CDR3 is made up of 14 amino acids. Trimming took 2 bases from V and 8 from J, leaving 14 bases between them. The CDR3 sequence is CARSLRDTGYTIYF. As DNA, the CDR3 is TGTGCCAGAAGCTTAAGGGACACGGGATACACCATATATTTT.

The CDR3 sequence: CATSRVGTGFNLRGYTF. For the CDR3, the DNA is TGTGCCACCAGCAGAGTAGGGACAGGGTTTAACCTCCGGGGCTACACCTTC. The gene calls are TRBV15 and TRBJ1-2; TRBD1 aligns across 9 bases. The CDR3 sequence is 17 residues long. J gave up 8 bases and V 1 base, and 14 bases lay outside the gene matches. Germline CDR1 LNHNV, CDR2 YYDKDF (reference sequence).

V and J are TRBV7-6 and TRBJ2-3; no clear D gene. V was shortened by 0 bases and J by 11 bases, with 12 bases between the two germline ends. Germline lookup yields CDR1 SGHVS and CDR2 FNYEAQ. The CDR3 has 13 residues. Here the CDR3 DNA reads TGTGCCAGCAGCTTAGCTTCGACCACGGGGCAGTATTTT. Encoded protein: CASSLASTTGQYF.

This rearrangement joins TRBV15 to TRBJ2-7; 11 positions agree with TRBD2. V gave up 6 bases and J gave up 5 bases; unmatched junction bases: 9. The CDR3 sequence is 15 residues long. CDR1 LNHNV and CDR2 YYDKDF come from the germline V gene (reference sequence). The CDR3 DNA follows: TGTGCCACCAGACAAACTAGCGGGAGCATCCACGAGCAGTACTTC. This encodes CATRQTSGSIHEQYF.

The rearrangement joins TRBV12-3 or TRBV12-4 to TRBJ1-1; 8 bases align to TRBD1. The CDR3 loop spans 13 amino acids. Trimming removed 6 bases from V and 4 bases from J; junction bases left unmatched: 4. CDR3 DNA: TGTGCCAGCAGCCATACAGGGGGCACTGAAGCTTTCTTT. Its protein is CASSHTGGTEAFF.

The chain recombines TRBV28 with TRBJ2-2, with TRBD1 as a possible D gene (5 bases). CDR1 and CDR2 from the germline V gene are MDHEN and SYDVKM. The CDR3 has 13 amino acids. Trimming removed 6 bases from V and 4 bases from J, with 9 bases in between. The CDR3 loop reads CASRGDLTGELFF. CDR3 coding DNA: TGTGCCAGCAGAGGGGATCTCACCGGGGAGCTGTTTTTT.

V usage is TRBV18 and J usage is TRBJ2-2; TRBD1 matches 9 bases. This CDR3 is built from 16 residues. Germline trimming cut 1 base from V and 0 bases from J; bases unmatched to any gene: 0. Germline V gene data show CDR1 as KGHSH and CDR2 as LQKENI. DNA for the CDR3: TGTGCCAGCTCACCACGGACAGGGGCGAACACCGGGGAGCTGTTTTTT. Translation: CASSPRTGANTGELFF.

The chain has TRBV15 and TRBJ1-5, with 10 bases fitting TRBD1. Germline V gene lookup returns CDR1 LNHNV and CDR2 YYDKDF (reference sequence). The length of the CDR3 is 17 residues. The ends lost 1 base at V and 6 bases at J; junction bases unmatched: 9. The CDR3 is CATSRVRGQGLTQPQHF. As DNA, the CDR3 is TGTGCCACCAGCAGAGTTAGGGGACAGGGGTTGACTCAGCCCCAGCATTTT.

The chain couples TRBV7-2 to TRBJ2-7, with 11 bases fitting TRBD2. Germline V lookup: CDR1 SGHTA, CDR2 FQGNSA. This CDR3 spans 14 amino acids. J lost 6 bases, V lost 5 bases, and 6 bases had no gene match. The CDR3 sequence: CASSPVLAGAEQYF. Here the CDR3 DNA reads TGTGCCAGCAGCCCCGTACTAGCGGGGGCCGAGCAGTACTTC. Complete variable domain (other parts from reference TRBV7-2 and TRBJ2-7): GAGVSQSPSNKVTEKGKDVELRCDPISGHTALYWYRQSLGQGLEFLIYFQGNSAPDKSGLPSDRFSAERTGGSVSTLTIQRTQQEDSAVYLCASSPVLAGAEQYFGPGTRLTVT.

The rearrangement uses TRBV5-1 and TRBJ2-2; D might be TRBD2 (5 bases). Germline values: CDR1 SGHRS, CDR2 YFSETQ. This CDR3 is built from 15 residues. Between the trimmed V and J ends, which lost 0 bases and 4 bases, there was a span of 10 bases. The CDR3 coding sequence is TGCGCCAGCAGCTTGGAGGGAGCCCTCACCGGGGAGCTGTTTTTT. Translation gives CASSLEGALTGELFF.

As to this clone: One junction end disagrees with the germline gene, perhaps due to a read error. The CDR3 protein is CVSSRGQTPDAFF. The CDR3 DNA reads TGTGTCAGTAGTAGGGGACAGACTCCTGACGCTTTCTTT. The rearrangement links TRBV19 to TRBJ1-1, with 7 positions matching TRBD1. This CDR3 comprises 13 residues. Looked up from germline, CDR1 is LNHDA and CDR2 is SQIVND (reference sequence).

J is TRBJ2-1 and V is TRBV23-1; 11 nucleotides line up with TRBD2. TRBV23-1 is assigned to the ORF class and has an uncertain function. J lost 0 bases, V lost 3 bases, and 13 bases had no gene match. This CDR3 contains 20 residues. Here the CDR3 reads CASSHNPGTSGLSSYNEQFF. The DNA of the CDR3 is TGCGCCAGCAGTCATAATCCCGGGACTAGCGGCTTGAGCTCCTACAATGAGCAGTTCTTC.

The chain is built from TRBV23-1 and TRBJ2-7; D is ambiguous. TRBV23-1 counts as an open reading frame of uncertain function. The V and J ends lost 1 base and 3 bases respectively, with 10 bases between them. The CDR3 has 14 residues. The CDR3 loop reads CASSQLRSFYEQYF. CDR3 DNA sequence: TGCGCCAGCAGTCAATTGCGGAGCTTCTACGAGCAGTACTTC.